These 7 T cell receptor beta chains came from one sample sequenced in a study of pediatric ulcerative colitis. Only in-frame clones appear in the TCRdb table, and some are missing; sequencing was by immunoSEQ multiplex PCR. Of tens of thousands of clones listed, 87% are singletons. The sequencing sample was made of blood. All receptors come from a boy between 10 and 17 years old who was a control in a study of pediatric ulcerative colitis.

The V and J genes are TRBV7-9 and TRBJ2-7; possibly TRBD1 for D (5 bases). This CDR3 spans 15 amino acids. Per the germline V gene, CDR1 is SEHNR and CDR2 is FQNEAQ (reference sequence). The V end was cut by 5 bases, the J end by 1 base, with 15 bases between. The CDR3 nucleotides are TGTGCCAGCAGCCTCCGAAGGCAGGGTTCCTACGAGCAGTACTTC. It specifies CASSLRRQGSYEQYF. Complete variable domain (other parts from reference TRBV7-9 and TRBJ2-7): DTGVSQNPRHKITKRGQNVTFRCDPISEHNRLYWYRQTLGQGPEFLTYFQNEAQLEKSRLLSDRFSAERPKGSFSTLEIQRTEQGDSAMYLCASSLRRQGSYEQYFGPGTRLTVT.

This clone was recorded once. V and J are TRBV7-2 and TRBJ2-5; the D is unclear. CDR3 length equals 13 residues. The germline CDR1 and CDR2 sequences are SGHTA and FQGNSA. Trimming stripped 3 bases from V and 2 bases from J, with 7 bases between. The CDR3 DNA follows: TGTGCCAGCAGCTTGGTTAGTCAAGAGACCCAGTACTTC. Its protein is CASSLVSQETQYF.

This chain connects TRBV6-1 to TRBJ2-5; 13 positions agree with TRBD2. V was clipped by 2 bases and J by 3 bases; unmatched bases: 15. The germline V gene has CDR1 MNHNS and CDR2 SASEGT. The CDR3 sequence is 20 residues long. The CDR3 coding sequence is TGTGCCAGCAGTGAAAACCCCTCGGGACTAGCGGGGAGGAGTAAAGAGACCCAGTACTTC. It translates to CASSENPSGLAGRSKETQYF.

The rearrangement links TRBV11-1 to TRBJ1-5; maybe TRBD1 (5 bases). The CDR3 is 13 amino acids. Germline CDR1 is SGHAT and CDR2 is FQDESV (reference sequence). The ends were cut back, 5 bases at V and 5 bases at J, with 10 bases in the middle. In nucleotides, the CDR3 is TGTGCCAGCAGCAGCGGGGGTTATCAGCCCCAGCATTTT. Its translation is CASSSGGYQPQHF.

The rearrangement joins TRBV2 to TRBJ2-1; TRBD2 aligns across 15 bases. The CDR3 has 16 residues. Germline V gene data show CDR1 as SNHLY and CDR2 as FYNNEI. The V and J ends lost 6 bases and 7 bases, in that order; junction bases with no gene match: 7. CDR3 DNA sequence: TGTGCCAGCAGAGACGGACTAGCGGGAGGGTTGAATGAGCAGTTCTTC. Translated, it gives CASRDGLAGGLNEQFF.

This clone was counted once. The CDR3: CASSKVTERSSYEQYF. In nucleotides, the CDR3 is TGTGCCAGCAGCAAAGTCACCGAAAGGAGCTCCTACGAGCAGTACTTC. This sequence joins TRBV21-1 and TRBJ2-7; the D call TRBD2 from the table was never checked on the DNA. TRBV21-1 is listed as a pseudogene. The CDR3 consists of 16 residues.

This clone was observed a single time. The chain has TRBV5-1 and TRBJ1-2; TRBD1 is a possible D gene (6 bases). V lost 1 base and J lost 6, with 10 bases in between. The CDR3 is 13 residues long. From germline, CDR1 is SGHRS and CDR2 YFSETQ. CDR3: CASSLTGSDGYTF. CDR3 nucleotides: TGCGCCAGCAGCTTGACAGGGAGCGATGGCTACACCTTC.